Each of the 14 T cell receptor beta chains below was sequenced from the same sample in a study of response to subunit inactivated influenza vaccine. One entry per CDR3 protein results from TCRdb running MiXCR on the RT-PCR reads. The sample lists hundreds of thousands of distinct CDR3 sequences, 11% to 15% occurring once. Sequencing used PBMCs from blood, obtained around two weeks before vaccination. The receptors here all came from a middle-aged man who received an inactivated influenza vaccine.

This chain connects TRBV27 to TRBJ2-1, with D maybe TRBD2 (6 bases). Trimming left V 2 bases short and J 8 bases short, with 19 bases between. Germline lookup yields CDR1 MNHEY and CDR2 SMNVEV (reference sequence). The CDR3 length is 16 residues. CDR3 bases: TGTGCCAGCAGTTTAACGGTGCTAGCGACTTATGATGAGCAGTTCTTC. Translating it yields CASSLTVLATYDEQFF.

This clonotype appeared a few times. This chain uses TRBV7-2 with TRBJ2-7; 7 bases align to TRBD1. With 5 bases clipped from V and 3 bases from J, the junction kept 7 bases outside the gene matches. The CDR3 consists of 14 residues. Looked up from germline, CDR1 is SGHTA and CDR2 is FQGNSA. Written as DNA, the CDR3 is TGTGCCAGCAGCCGACAGGGTCGTGACTACGAGCAGTACTTC. It is translated as CASSRQGRDYEQYF.

A few counts support this clonotype. The J gene is TRBJ2-2, the V gene TRBV4-2; D is perhaps TRBD1 (6 bases). Germline CDR1 LGHNA, CDR2 YNFKEQ. This CDR3 has 15 amino acids. Between the trimmed V and J ends, which lost 4 bases and 5 bases, there was a span of 14 bases. The CDR3 spells CASSPAQGWTGELFF. The DNA of the CDR3 is TGTGCCAGCAGCCCGGCCCAGGGGTGGACCGGGGAGCTGTTTTTT.

In this sample, this clonotype turned up a few times. CDR3: CASQGEANEKLFF. CDR3 nucleotide sequence: TGTGCCAGCCAGGGGGAAGCTAATGAAAAACTGTTTTTT. This chain links TRBV6-1 with TRBJ1-4; 7 nucleotides align to TRBD1. Trimming took 8 bases from V and 3 from J; bases not matched to a gene: 3. The CDR3 length is 13 residues. Germline values: CDR1 MNHNS, CDR2 SASEGT.

Note on this clonotype: The CDR3 carries no conserved terminal phenylalanine or tryptophan, so it likely arises from a read error. The chain has TRBV7-8 and TRBJ2-5; 7 positions agree with TRBD2. This CDR3 is built from 12 residues. Germline CDR1 SGHVS, CDR2 FQNEAQ. Unmatched junction bases numbered 3, after V lost 4 bases and J lost 7 bases. The CDR3 spells CASSSIAGTQYY. The CDR3 bases are TGTGCCAGCAGCTCCATAGCGGGGACCCAGTACTAC.

This clonotype has a handful of counts. The V and J genes are TRBV6-2 or TRBV6-3 and TRBJ2-1; 7 bases line up with TRBD2. The germline V gene encodes CDR1 MNHEY and CDR2 SVGEGT. J gave up 6 bases and V 3 bases, and 8 bases lay outside the gene matches. CDR3 length: 15 residues. The CDR3 sequence is CASSYGGRVANEQFF. CDR3 DNA sequence: TGTGCCAGCAGTTATGGTGGGAGGGTAGCCAATGAGCAGTTCTTC.

This clonotype appeared a few times. This chain uses TRBV5-5 with TRBJ2-7; TRBD1 agrees at 9 bases. There are 14 residues in the CDR3. Germline V gene sequence: CDR1 SGHKS, CDR2 YYEKEE (reference sequence). Trimming took 2 bases from V and 7 from J; bases not matched to a gene: 7. This chain's CDR3 is CASSFDRGLGEQYF. The CDR3 DNA is TGTGCCAGCAGCTTCGACAGGGGGTTGGGTGAGCAGTACTTC.

V and J are TRBV4-2 and TRBJ2-3; 7 bases are shared with TRBD2. V lost 0 bases to trimming and J lost 4 bases; unmatched junction nucleotides: 4. Germline CDR1 LGHNA, CDR2 YNFKEQ. There are 15 residues in the CDR3. The CDR3 reads CASSQDWEGSDTQYF. CDR3 nucleotides: TGTGCCAGCAGCCAAGATTGGGAGGGATCAGATACGCAGTATTTT.

The chain has TRBV10-3 and TRBJ2-7; unclear D gene. The V end was cut by 0 bases, the J end by 6 bases, with 6 bases between. The CDR3 is 12 residues long. Looked up from germline, CDR1 is ENHRY and CDR2 is SYGVKD. CDR3 amino acids: CAISESIVEQYF. For the CDR3, the DNA is TGTGCCATCAGTGAGTCAATAGTCGAGCAGTACTTC.

This clonotype has a handful of counts. The V call is TRBV6-5, the J call TRBJ2-5; 9 bases align to TRBD2. Germline-derived CDR1 and CDR2 are MNHEY and SVGAGI. This CDR3 region has 17 residues. V dropped 0 bases and J dropped 4; count of bases not matched to a gene: 9. CDR3 sequence reads: CASSYSFTSGRVETQYF. The DNA for the CDR3 is TGTGCCAGCAGTTACTCCTTCACTAGCGGGCGGGTAGAGACCCAGTACTTC.

V is TRBV6-5 and J is TRBJ2-2; D not certain. The CDR3 length is 13 residues. V lost 1 base to trimming and J lost 4 bases, with 4 bases between them. Germline lookup yields CDR1 MNHEY and CDR2 SVGAGI. The CDR3 loop reads CASSYLLTGELFF. CDR3 nucleotide sequence: TGTGCCAGCAGTTACTTACTCACCGGGGAGCTGTTTTTT.

This clonotype has ten or more counts. J is TRBJ1-1 and V is TRBV4-1; perhaps TRBD1 as D (6 bases). Per germline, CDR1 MGHRA and CDR2 YSYEKL. The CDR3 sequence is 16 residues long. The germline V and J ends were trimmed by 2 bases and 1 base, with 14 bases remaining between them. This CDR3 is CASSQSPTRGNTEAFF. The DNA of the CDR3 is TGCGCCAGCAGCCAATCTCCTACCAGGGGGAACACTGAAGCTTTCTTT.

The V gene is TRBV19, the J gene TRBJ2-1; weak D call: TRBD1 (6 bases). Trimming stripped 6 bases from V and 6 bases from J, with 15 bases between. The CDR3 has 14 residues. The germline CDR1 and CDR2 sequences are LNHDA and SQIVND (reference sequence). Here the CDR3 DNA reads TGTGCCAGTAGCCCCTGGGGCAGGGGCAATGAGCAGTTCTTC. It codes for CASSPWGRGNEQFF.

V and J are TRBV7-2 and TRBJ2-4, with D possibly TRBD1 on 6 matching bases. Germline V gives CDR1 SGHTA, CDR2 FQGNSA. Trimming shortened V by 2 bases and J by 6 bases, and 20 bases separated the two germline ends. The CDR3 covers 17 residues. CDR3 DNA sequence: TGTGCCAGCAGCTTATTACCCGGAGGCAGGGGAACAAACATTCAGTACTTC. Amino acids: CASSLLPGGRGTNIQYF.